A single sample is the source of the 14 T cell receptor beta chains below, sequenced in a study of T cells after yellow fever vaccination (dated by TCRdb to between 2018 and 2021). Library creation used 5' RACE. Sequencing used an Illumina NovaSeq 6000. Through fastp at Q25 and MiXCR, TCRdb rebuilt clones from the public reads, retaining in-frame beta chains. Rows are combined by CDR3 protein, so each entry shows the most common genes and DNA. In all, the sample holds about 300,000 distinct CDR3 sequences, and 4% of those were seen once. Approximately 24% of the sample goes to the ten largest clones. This specimen's treatment or condition label, per the study, means: live attenuated yellow fever vaccine strain. The source was PBMCs, collected 5 days after the yellow fever booster vaccination. These receptors came from a man between 18 and 29 years old who received the YFV17D yellow fever vaccine.

This clonotype has more than one count but fewer than ten. V usage is TRBV29-1 and J usage is TRBJ2-5, with TRBD1 as a possible D gene (7 bases). Trimming removed 6 bases at V and 5 bases at J, with 13 bases between. The germline CDR1 and CDR2 sequences are SQVTM and ANQGSEA. The CDR3 runs to 12 residues. CDR3 sequence: CSVAGGTETQYF. The DNA for the CDR3 is TGCAGCGTGGCAGGGGGGACGGAGACCCAGTACTTC.

This clonotype appeared a few times. The J gene is TRBJ2-5, the V gene TRBV6-5; D gene unclear. Germline CDR1 MNHEY, CDR2 SVGAGI. This CDR3 has 15 amino acids. V lost 0 bases to trimming and J lost 1 base, with 9 bases between them. In nucleotides, the CDR3 is TGTGCCAGCAGTTACTCGGCAGGATCCCAAGAGACCCAGTACTTC. Its protein is CASSYSAGSQETQYF.

V and J are TRBV27 and TRBJ2-1; TRBD2 matches at 8 bases. CDR3 length: 15 amino acids. J was trimmed by 8 bases and V by 6 bases; bases with no gene match: 12. Germline-derived CDR1 and CDR2 are MNHEY and SMNVEV (reference sequence). This CDR3 reads CASSQTGGRRDEQFF. The CDR3, as DNA: TGTGCCAGCAGCCAAACGGGGGGGCGACGCGATGAGCAGTTCTTC.

This clonotype was counted only a few times. The chain combines TRBV7-2 with TRBJ1-6; possibly TRBD1 for D (6 bases). CDR1 and CDR2 (germline): SGHTA, FQGNSA. The CDR3 extends over 15 amino acids. V was shortened by 2 bases and J by 11 bases, with 16 bases between the two germline ends. The CDR3 spells CASSLLRDTNPPLHF. CDR3 nucleotides: TGTGCCAGCAGCTTACTACGGGACACAAATCCACCCCTCCACTTT.

This clonotype has more than one count but fewer than ten. The rearrangement uses TRBV18 and TRBJ2-1; possibly TRBD2 for D (5 bases). The CDR3 runs 13 residues. Germline CDR1 reads KGHSH; CDR2 reads LQKENI. Trimming took off 6 bases at V and 7 bases at J, with 13 bases between the two ends. The CDR3 DNA sequence: TGTGCCAGCTCCCTAAAGAGGGTAAATGAGCAGTTCTTC. Translation: CASSLKRVNEQFF.

This clonotype came up a few times. The genes are TRBV6-2 or TRBV6-3 and TRBJ2-1, with TRBD1 identical over 10 bases. The CDR3 is 16 residues long. The V gene's germline CDR1 is MNHEY and CDR2 SVGEGT. The J segment lost 9 bases and the V segment lost 2 bases, leaving 10 bases of the junction unmatched. In DNA, the CDR3 is TGTGCCAGCAGTTACGACGACAGGGGGCGAAGGGCTGAGCAGTTCTTC. It encodes CASSYDDRGRRAEQFF.

The chain has TRBV28 and TRBJ1-4, with unresolved D. V lost 3 bases, J lost 8 bases, and 13 bases lay in between. The V gene's germline CDR1 is MDHEN and CDR2 SYDVKM. This CDR3 comprises 14 residues. The CDR3 nucleotides are TGTGCCAGCAGTTTGAGTCAGACGAGGGAAAAACTGTTTTTT. Its translation is CASSLSQTREKLFF.

In its sample, this clonotype was seen a few times. This rearrangement joins TRBV20-1 to TRBJ1-4; D perhaps matches TRBD1 (5 bases). Trimming removed 2 bases at V and 7 bases at J, with 17 bases between. Germline values: CDR1 DFQATT, CDR2 SNEGSKA (reference sequence). The CDR3 spans 15 residues. As DNA, the CDR3 is TGCAGTGCTAGAAAGTCGGCAGGGAGGAGTGAAAAACTGTTTTTT. Its protein is CSARKSAGRSEKLFF.

V gene TRBV11-2 combines with J gene TRBJ2-1; 7 bases line up with TRBD1. V lost 5 bases to trimming and J lost 2 bases; unmatched junction nucleotides: 9. Germline values: CDR1 SGHAT, CDR2 FQNNGV. The CDR3 runs 16 residues. The CDR3: CASSATRGSPYNEQFF. The CDR3 DNA sequence: TGTGCCAGCAGCGCGACCAGGGGGTCTCCCTACAATGAGCAGTTCTTC.

This rearrangement joins TRBV7-9 to TRBJ1-4; D call uncertain. The CDR3 consists of 16 residues. V was clipped by 1 base and J by 0 bases, with 9 bases between them. CDR1 SEHNR and CDR2 FQNEAQ come from the germline V gene (reference sequence). CDR3 nucleotides: TGTGCCAGCAGCTTAGACCTCTCAGCAACTAATGAAAAACTGTTTTTT. Its protein is CASSLDLSATNEKLFF. Full variable domain (outside the CDR3, taken from reference TRBV7-9 and TRBJ1-4): DTGVSQNPRHKITKRGQNVTFRCDPISEHNRLYWYRQTLGQGPEFLTYFQNEAQLEKSRLLSDRFSAERPKGSFSTLEIQRTEQGDSAMYLCASSLDLSATNEKLFFGSGTQLSVL.

This clonotype was seen repeatedly, ten times or more. One junction end disagrees with the germline gene, perhaps due to a read error. This sequence joins TRBV4-1 and TRBJ2-3; D is ambiguous. Germline V gene lookup returns CDR1 MGHRA and CDR2 YSYEKL. The CDR3 length is 14 residues. CDR3 sequence: CASSQAAPPETQYF. CDR3 in DNA: TGCGCCAGCAGCCAAGCAGCTCCTCCAGAGACGCAGTATTTT.

This clonotype was counted only a few times. The chain recombines TRBV4-1 with TRBJ1-1; D not resolved. The CDR3 has 14 residues. Germline V CDR1 and CDR2: MGHRA, YSYEKL. Trimming left V 1 base short and J 4 bases short, with 10 bases between. The CDR3 DNA sequence: TGCGCCAGCAGCCAAGGGTCGTTGGTCACTGAAGCTTTCTTT. Its translation is CASSQGSLVTEAFF.

This clonotype was seen more than once but under ten times. The chain combines TRBV4-1 with TRBJ2-3, with no clear D. The CDR3 totals 14 residues. CDR1 MGHRA and CDR2 YSYEKL come from the germline V gene. The V end was cut by 0 bases, the J end by 4 bases, with 8 bases between. The CDR3 here is CASSQDQSADTQYF. CDR3 nucleotide sequence: TGCGCCAGCAGCCAAGACCAGTCGGCAGATACGCAGTATTTT.

The sample holds a few counts of this clonotype. V and J are TRBV5-1 and TRBJ1-1; 8 bases are shared with TRBD1. There are 14 residues in the CDR3. Trimming cost V 3 bases and J 4 bases; bases outside gene matches: 5. Germline values: CDR1 SGHRS, CDR2 YFSETQ. CDR3 nucleotide sequence: TGCGCCAGCAGCTCCGGACAGGGCCCCACTGAAGCTTTCTTT. This sequence encodes CASSSGQGPTEAFF.